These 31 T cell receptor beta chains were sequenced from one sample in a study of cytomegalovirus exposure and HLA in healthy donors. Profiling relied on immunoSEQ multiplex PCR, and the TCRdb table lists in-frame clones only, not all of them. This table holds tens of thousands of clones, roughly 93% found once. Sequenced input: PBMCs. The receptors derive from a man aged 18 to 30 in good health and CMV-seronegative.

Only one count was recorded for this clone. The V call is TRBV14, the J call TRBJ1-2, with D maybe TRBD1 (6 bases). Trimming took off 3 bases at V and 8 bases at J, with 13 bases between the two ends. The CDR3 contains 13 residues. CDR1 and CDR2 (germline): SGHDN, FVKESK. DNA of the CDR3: TGTGCCAGCAGCCACCTCGAGACAGGAGGCTACACCTTC. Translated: CASSHLETGGYTF.

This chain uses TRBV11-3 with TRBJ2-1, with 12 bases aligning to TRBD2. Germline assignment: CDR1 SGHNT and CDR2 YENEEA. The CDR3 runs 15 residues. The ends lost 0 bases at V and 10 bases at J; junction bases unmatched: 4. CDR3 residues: CASSLELAGGGEQFF. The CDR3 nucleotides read TGTGCCAGCAGCTTAGAACTAGCGGGAGGAGGCGAGCAGTTCTTC. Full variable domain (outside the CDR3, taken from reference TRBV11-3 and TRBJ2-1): EAGVVQSPRYKIIEKKQPVAFWCNPISGHNTLYWYLQNLGQGPELLIRYENEEAVDDSQLPKDRFSAERLKGVDSTLKIQPAELGDSAVYLCASSLELAGGGEQFFGPGTRLTVL.

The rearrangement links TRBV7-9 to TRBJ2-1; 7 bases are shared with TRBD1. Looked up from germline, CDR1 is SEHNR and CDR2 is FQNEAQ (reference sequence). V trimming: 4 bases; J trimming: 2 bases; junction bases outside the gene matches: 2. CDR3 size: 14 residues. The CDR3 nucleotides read TGTGCCAGCAGCTCGGACAGGCCCTACAATGAGCAGTTCTTC. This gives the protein CASSSDRPYNEQFF.

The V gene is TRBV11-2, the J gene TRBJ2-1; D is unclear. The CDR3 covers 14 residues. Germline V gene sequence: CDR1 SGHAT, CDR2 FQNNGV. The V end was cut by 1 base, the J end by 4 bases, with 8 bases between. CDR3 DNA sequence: TGTGCCAGCAGCTTAGCCGTCCAGTACAATGAGCAGTTCTTC. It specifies CASSLAVQYNEQFF.

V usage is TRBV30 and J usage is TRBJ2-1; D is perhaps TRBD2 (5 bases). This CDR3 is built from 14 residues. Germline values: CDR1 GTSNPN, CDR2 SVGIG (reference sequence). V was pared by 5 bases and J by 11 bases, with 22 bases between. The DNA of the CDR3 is TGTGCCTGGGGGGAGTCTAGTAGTTCGAATAAGCAGTTCTTC. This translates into CAWGESSSSNKQFF.

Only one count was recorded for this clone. The CDR3 DNA follows: TGTGCCAGCAGTTCGGACAGGGCGTACCAAGAGACCCAGTACTTC. The encoded protein is CASSSDRAYQETQYF. The chain recombines TRBV28 with TRBJ2-5, with TRBD1 identical over 8 bases. CDR3 length: 15 residues. CDR1 is MDHEN and CDR2 is SYDVKM in the germline V gene. V was clipped by 4 bases and J by 0 bases; unmatched bases: 4.

The CDR3 spells CASSPRTGSEQYF. Written as DNA, the CDR3 is TGCGCCAGCAGCCCCCGGACAGGGTCCGAGCAGTACTTC. The rearrangement links TRBV5-1 to TRBJ2-7, with TRBD1 identical over 8 bases. The germline CDR1 and CDR2 sequences are SGHRS and YFSETQ. J was trimmed by 6 bases and V by 4 bases; bases with no gene match: 6. This CDR3 has 13 amino acids.

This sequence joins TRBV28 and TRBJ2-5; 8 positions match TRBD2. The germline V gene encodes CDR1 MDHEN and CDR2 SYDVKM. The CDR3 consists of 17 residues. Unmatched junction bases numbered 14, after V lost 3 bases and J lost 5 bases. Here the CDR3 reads CASSFNPREGRSETQYF. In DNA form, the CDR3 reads TGTGCCAGCAGTTTTAACCCTCGGGAGGGCCGTTCGGAGACCCAGTACTTC.

CDR3 in DNA: TGCGCCAGCAGCTTGACAGGGGATAATGAAAAACTGTTTTTT. It encodes CASSLTGDNEKLFF. This chain uses TRBV5-1 with TRBJ1-4, with 7 bases that match TRBD1. V dropped 1 base and J dropped 4; count of bases not matched to a gene: 1. Germline values: CDR1 SGHRS, CDR2 YFSETQ. This CDR3 has 14 residues. Based on the CDR3 plus reference TRBV5-1 and TRBJ1-4, the full variable domain is KAGVTQTPRYLIKTRGQQVTLSCSPISGHRSVSWYQQTPGQGLQFLFEYFSETQRNKGNFPGRFSGRQFSNSRSEMNVSTLELGDSALYLCASSLTGDNEKLFFGSGTQLSVL.

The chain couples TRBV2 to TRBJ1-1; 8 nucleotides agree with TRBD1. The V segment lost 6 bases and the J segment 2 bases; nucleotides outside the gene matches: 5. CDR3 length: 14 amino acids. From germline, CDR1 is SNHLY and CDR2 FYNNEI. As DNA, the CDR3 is TGTGCCAGCAGATCAGGGGGCTACAACACTGAAGCTTTCTTT. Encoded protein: CASRSGGYNTEAFF. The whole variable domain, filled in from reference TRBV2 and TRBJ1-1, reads EPEVTQTPSHQVTQMGQEVILRCVPISNHLYFYWYRQILGQKVEFLVSFYNNEISEKSEIFDDQFSVERPDGSNFTLKIRSTKLEDSAMYFCASRSGGYNTEAFFGQGTRLTVV.

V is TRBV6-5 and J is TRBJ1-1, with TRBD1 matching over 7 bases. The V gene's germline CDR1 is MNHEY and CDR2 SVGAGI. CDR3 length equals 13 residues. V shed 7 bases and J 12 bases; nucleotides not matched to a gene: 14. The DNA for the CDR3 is TGTGCCAGCACAAACACCGGAGGGGGCGGGTCTTTCTTT. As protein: CASTNTGGGGSFF.

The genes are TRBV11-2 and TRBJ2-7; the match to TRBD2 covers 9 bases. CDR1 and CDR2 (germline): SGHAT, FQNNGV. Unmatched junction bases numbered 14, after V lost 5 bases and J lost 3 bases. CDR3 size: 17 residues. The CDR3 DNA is TGTGCCAGCAGCACGCTTGACAGGGCTAGCGGGAACTACGAGCAGTACTTC. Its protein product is CASSTLDRASGNYEQYF. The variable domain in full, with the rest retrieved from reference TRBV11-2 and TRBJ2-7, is EAGVAQSPRYKIIEKRQSVAFWCNPISGHATLYWYQQILGQGPKLLIQFQNNGVVDDSQLPKDRFSAERLKGVDSTLKIQPAKLEDSAVYLCASSTLDRASGNYEQYFGPGTRLTVT.

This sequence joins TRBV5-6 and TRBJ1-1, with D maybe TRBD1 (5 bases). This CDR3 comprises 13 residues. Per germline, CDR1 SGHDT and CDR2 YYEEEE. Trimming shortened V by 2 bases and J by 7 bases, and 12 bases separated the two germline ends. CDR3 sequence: CASSFGGWGEAFF. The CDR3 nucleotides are TGTGCCAGCAGCTTCGGGGGTTGGGGTGAAGCTTTCTTT.

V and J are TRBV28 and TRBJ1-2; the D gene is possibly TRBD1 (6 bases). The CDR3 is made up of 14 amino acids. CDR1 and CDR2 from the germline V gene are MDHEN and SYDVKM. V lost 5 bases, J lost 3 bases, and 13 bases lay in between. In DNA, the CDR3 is TGTGCCAGCAGTCTTGGGACAAAGGACTATGGCTACACCTTC. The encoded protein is CASSLGTKDYGYTF.

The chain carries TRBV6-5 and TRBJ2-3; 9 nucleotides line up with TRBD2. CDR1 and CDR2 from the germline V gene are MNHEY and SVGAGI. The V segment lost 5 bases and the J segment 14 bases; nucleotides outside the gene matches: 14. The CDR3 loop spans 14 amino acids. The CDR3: CASSQTSGRRVWYF. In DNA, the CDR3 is TGTGCCAGCAGTCAGACAAGCGGGAGGCGGGTGTGGTATTTT.

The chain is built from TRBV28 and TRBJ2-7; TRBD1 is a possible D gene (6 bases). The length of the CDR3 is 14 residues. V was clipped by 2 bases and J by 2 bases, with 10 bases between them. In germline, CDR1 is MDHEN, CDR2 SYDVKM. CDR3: CASSLLGQTYEQYF. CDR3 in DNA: TGTGCCAGCAGTTTACTCGGACAGACCTACGAGCAGTACTTC.

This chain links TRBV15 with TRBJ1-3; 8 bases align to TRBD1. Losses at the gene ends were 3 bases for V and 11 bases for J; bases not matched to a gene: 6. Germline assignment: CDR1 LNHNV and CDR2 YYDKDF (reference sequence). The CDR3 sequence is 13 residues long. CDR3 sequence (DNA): TGTGCCACCAGCAGGGTCCAGGGGGCCCCCATATATTTT. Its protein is CATSRVQGAPIYF.

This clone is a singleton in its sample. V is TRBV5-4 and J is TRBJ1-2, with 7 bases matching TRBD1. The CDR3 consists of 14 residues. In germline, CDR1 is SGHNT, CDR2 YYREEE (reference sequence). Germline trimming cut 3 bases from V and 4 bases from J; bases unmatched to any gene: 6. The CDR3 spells CASSSGTEVYGYTF. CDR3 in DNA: TGTGCCAGCAGCTCCGGGACAGAAGTCTATGGCTACACCTTC. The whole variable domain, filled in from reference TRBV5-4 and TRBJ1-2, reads ETGVTQSPTHLIKTRGQQVTLRCSSQSGHNTVSWYQQALGQGPQFIFQYYREEENGRGNFPPRFSGLQFPNYSSELNVNALELDDSALYLCASSSGTEVYGYTFGSGTRLTVV.

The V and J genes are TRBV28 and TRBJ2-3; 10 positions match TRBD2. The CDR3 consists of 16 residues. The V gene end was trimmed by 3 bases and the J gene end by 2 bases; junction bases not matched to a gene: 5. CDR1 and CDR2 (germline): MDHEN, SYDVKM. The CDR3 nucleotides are TGTGCCAGCAGTTTTCTTAGCGGGAGGTACACAGATACGCAGTATTTT. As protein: CASSFLSGRYTDTQYF.

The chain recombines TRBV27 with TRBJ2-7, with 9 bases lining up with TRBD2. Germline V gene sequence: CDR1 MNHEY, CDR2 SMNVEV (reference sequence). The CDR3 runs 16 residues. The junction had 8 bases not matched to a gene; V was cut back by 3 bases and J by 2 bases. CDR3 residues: CASSFSGRYSTYEQYF. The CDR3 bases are TGTGCCAGCAGTTTCAGCGGGAGGTATAGCACCTACGAGCAGTACTTC.

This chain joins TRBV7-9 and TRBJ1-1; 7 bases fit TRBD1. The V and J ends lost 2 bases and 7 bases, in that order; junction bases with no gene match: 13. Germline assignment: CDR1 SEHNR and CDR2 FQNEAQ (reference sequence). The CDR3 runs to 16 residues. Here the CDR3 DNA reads TGTGCCAGCAGCTTAATCCGGGACAGACCACGAGATGAAGCTTTCTTT. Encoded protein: CASSLIRDRPRDEAFF. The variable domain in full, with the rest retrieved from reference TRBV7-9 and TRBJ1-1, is DTGVSQNPRHKITKRGQNVTFRCDPISEHNRLYWYRQTLGQGPEFLTYFQNEAQLEKSRLLSDRFSAERPKGSFSTLEIQRTEQGDSAMYLCASSLIRDRPRDEAFFGQGTRLTVV.

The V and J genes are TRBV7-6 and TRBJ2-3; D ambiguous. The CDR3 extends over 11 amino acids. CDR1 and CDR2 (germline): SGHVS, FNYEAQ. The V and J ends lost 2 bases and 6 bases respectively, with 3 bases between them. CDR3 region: CASSLRDTQYF. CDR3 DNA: TGTGCCAGCAGCTTACGGGATACGCAGTATTTT.

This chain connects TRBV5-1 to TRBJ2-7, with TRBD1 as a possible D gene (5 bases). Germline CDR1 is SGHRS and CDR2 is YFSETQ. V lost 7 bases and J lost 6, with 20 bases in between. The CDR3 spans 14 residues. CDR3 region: CASSNGRVFFEQYF. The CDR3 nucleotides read TGCGCCAGCTCAAACGGCAGGGTTTTCTTCGAGCAGTACTTC.

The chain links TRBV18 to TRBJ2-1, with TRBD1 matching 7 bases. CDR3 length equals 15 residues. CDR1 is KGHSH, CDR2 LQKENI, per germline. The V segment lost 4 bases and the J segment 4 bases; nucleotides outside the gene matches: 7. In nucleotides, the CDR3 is TGTGCCAGCTCACAGTCGTGGACAGGATACAATGAGCAGTTCTTC. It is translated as CASSQSWTGYNEQFF.

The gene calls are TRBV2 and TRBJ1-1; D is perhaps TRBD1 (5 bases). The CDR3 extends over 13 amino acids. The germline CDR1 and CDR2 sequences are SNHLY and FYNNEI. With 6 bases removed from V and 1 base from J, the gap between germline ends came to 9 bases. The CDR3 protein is CASSTTGNTEAFF. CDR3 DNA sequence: TGTGCCAGCAGCACCACAGGGAACACTGAAGCTTTCTTT.

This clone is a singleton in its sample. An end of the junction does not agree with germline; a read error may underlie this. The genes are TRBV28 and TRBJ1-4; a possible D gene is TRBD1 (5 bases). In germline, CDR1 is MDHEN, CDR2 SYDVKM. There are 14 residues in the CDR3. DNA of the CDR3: TGTGCCAGCACTTTAACAGGAGCCAATGAAAAACTGTTTTTT. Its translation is CASTLTGANEKLFF.

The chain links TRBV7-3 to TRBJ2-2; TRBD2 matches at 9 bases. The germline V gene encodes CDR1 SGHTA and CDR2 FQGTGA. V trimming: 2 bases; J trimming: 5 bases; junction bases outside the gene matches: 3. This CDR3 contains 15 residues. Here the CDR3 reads CASSLLAGGTGELFF. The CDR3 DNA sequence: TGTGCCAGCAGCTTACTGGCGGGAGGGACCGGGGAGCTGTTTTTT.

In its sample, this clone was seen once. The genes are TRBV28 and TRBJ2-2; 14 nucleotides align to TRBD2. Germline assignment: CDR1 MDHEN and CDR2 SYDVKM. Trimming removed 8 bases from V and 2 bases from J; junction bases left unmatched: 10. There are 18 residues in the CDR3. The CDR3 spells CASYAGTSGRINTGELFF. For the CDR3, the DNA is TGTGCCAGCTATGCCGGGACTAGCGGGAGAATAAACACCGGGGAGCTGTTTTTT. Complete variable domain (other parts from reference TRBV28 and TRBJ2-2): DVKVTQSSRYLVKRTGEKVFLECVQDMDHENMFWYRQDPGLGLRLIYFSYDVKMKEKGDIPEGYSVSREKKERFSLILESASTNQTSMYLCASYAGTSGRINTGELFFGEGSRLTVL.

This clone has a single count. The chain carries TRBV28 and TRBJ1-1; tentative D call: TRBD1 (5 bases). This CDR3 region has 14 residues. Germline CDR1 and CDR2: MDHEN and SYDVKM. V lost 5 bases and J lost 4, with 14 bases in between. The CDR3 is CASSHLGGSTEAFF. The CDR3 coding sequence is TGTGCCAGCAGTCACCTGGGGGGTAGCACTGAAGCTTTCTTT.

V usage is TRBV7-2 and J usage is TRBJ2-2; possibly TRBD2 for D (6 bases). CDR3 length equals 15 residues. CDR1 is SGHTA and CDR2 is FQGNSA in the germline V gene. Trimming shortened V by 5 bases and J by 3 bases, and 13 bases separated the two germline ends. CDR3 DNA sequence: TGTGCCAGCAGCCAAAGACTAGGTGACACCGGGGAGCTGTTTTTT. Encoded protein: CASSQRLGDTGELFF.

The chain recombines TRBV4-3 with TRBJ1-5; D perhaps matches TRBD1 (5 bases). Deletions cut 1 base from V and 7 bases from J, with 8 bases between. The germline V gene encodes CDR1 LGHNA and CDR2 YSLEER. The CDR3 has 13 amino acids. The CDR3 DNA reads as TGCGCCAGCAGCCAAGTCGGGGGGCAGCCCCAGCATTTT. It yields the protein CASSQVGGQPQHF.